Below, 2 T cell receptor beta chains from the same sample are listed, as sequenced in a study of blood T cell repertoires in COVID-19. This table comes from immunoSEQ multiplex PCR, and its TCRdb copy is limited to in-frame clones, with some not included. The repertoire includes 200,000 to 300,000 clones, around 80% of them detected once, and under 5% sits in the top ten. Material: peripheral blood. These receptors were collected from a man between 60 and 75 years old with acute or convalescent COVID-19.

The DNA for the CDR3 is TGTGCTAGTGGTTTGACGGGTAACACTGAAGCTTTCTTT. Its translation: CASGLTGNTEAFF. The rearrangement links TRBV12-5 to TRBJ1-1; no clear D. The CDR3 consists of 13 residues. Germline CDR1 and CDR2: LGHNT and FRNRAP. The ends were cut back, 2 bases at V and 2 bases at J, with 6 bases in the middle.

V gene TRBV6-2 or TRBV6-3 combines with J gene TRBJ2-1; 13 bases are shared with TRBD2. This CDR3 is 16 amino acids long. Per germline, CDR1 MNHEY and CDR2 SVGEGT. The J segment lost 6 bases and the V segment lost 5 bases, leaving 7 bases of the junction unmatched. The CDR3 bases are TGTGCCAGCAGTCCCAGGACTAGCGGGGGACCCAATGAGCAGTTCTTC. The encoded protein is CASSPRTSGGPNEQFF.